These 13 T cell receptor beta chains were sequenced from one sample in a study of blood T cell repertoires in COVID-19. Assay used: immunoSEQ multiplex PCR; TCRdb lists only in-frame clones, some missing. The table has nearly 300,000 clones, approximately 84% seen once. The sequencing input was peripheral blood. All receptors come from a human donor with COVID-19, enrolled during active disease. The donor label of this sample is uncertain.

The chain employs TRBV12-5 and TRBJ2-7; a weak D match, TRBD2 (5 bases). V lost 0 bases and J 2 bases, leaving 17 bases between the germline ends. CDR1 is LGHNT, CDR2 FRNRAP, per germline. CDR3 length: 17 amino acids. DNA of the CDR3: TGTGCTAGTGGTTTGGTAGGGTTCGCTAGCACCCCCTACGAGCAGTACTTC. Translated, it gives CASGLVGFASTPYEQYF. Drawing the rest from reference TRBV12-5 and TRBJ2-7, the complete variable domain is DARVTQTPRHKVTEMGQEVTMRCQPILGHNTVFWYRQTMMQGLELLAYFRNRAPLDDSGMPKDRFSAEMPDATLATLKIQPSEPRDSAVYFCASGLVGFASTPYEQYFGPGTRLTVT.

The V gene is TRBV29-1, the J gene TRBJ2-1, with D perhaps TRBD1 (6 bases). Germline lookup yields CDR1 SQVTM and CDR2 ANQGSEA. Trimming removed 5 bases at V and 3 bases at J, with 14 bases between. CDR3 length: 14 residues. The CDR3 DNA reads TGCAGCGTTCTCCGGGACACGTTCTACAATGAGCAGTTCTTC. This encodes CSVLRDTFYNEQFF.

The chain carries TRBV30 and TRBJ2-7; 7 bases align to TRBD1. After removal of 3 bases from V and 5 bases from J, the junction contained 13 bases not matched to a gene. CDR3 length: 15 amino acids. Germline CDR1 reads GTSNPN; CDR2 reads SVGIG (reference sequence). The CDR3 is CAWSVREGGYHEQYF. CDR3 bases: TGTGCCTGGAGCGTCCGGGAAGGGGGCTACCACGAGCAGTACTTC.

The chain combines TRBV30 with TRBJ1-6, with 8 bases lining up with TRBD1. CDR3 length equals 13 residues. The V and J ends lost 1 base and 9 bases, in that order; junction bases with no gene match: 2. Germline V gene sequence: CDR1 GTSNPN, CDR2 SVGIG (reference sequence). The CDR3 DNA is TGTGCCTGGAGTGGGGACAGGTCTTCACCCCTCCACTTT. Protein: CAWSGDRSSPLHF.

V and J are TRBV19 and TRBJ2-7; maybe TRBD2 (5 bases). The germline V gene encodes CDR1 LNHDA and CDR2 SQIVND (reference sequence). The CDR3 runs 15 residues. V lost 6 bases and J 3 bases, leaving 18 bases between the germline ends. The CDR3, as DNA: TGTGCCAGTAGCCTAGCTAGCAGCGGAGACTACGAGCAGTACTTC. Translating gives CASSLASSGDYEQYF.

V and J are TRBV10-1 and TRBJ1-1; possible D gene TRBD1, 5 bases. V dropped 0 bases and J dropped 10 bases, with 12 bases sitting between them. In germline, CDR1 is WNHNN, CDR2 SYGVQD (reference sequence). This CDR3 is 13 amino acids long. CDR3 region: CASSESGTSRAFF. Written as DNA, the CDR3 is TGCGCCAGCAGTGAGTCGGGGACTAGCAGAGCTTTCTTT.

The chain carries TRBV27 and TRBJ1-5; 7 nucleotides match TRBD1. The CDR3 is made up of 13 amino acids. CDR1 is MNHEY and CDR2 is SMNVEV in the germline V gene (reference sequence). J was trimmed by 9 bases and V by 2 bases; bases with no gene match: 4. The CDR3 DNA reads as TGTGCCAGCAGTTTAGAGCAGGGGGGGCCCCAGCATTTT. This encodes CASSLEQGGPQHF.

V is TRBV4-3 and J is TRBJ2-2; 7 bases map to TRBD2. The J segment lost 2 bases and the V segment lost 0 bases, leaving 6 bases of the junction unmatched. CDR1 and CDR2 from the germline V gene are LGHNA and YSLEER. The CDR3 covers 17 residues. The chain's CDR3 is CASSQDLADRNTGELFF. CDR3 nucleotide sequence: TGCGCCAGCAGCCAAGATCTAGCGGACCGTAACACCGGGGAGCTGTTTTTT.

V gene TRBV2 combines with J gene TRBJ2-1; 9 bases align to TRBD2. Germline V gives CDR1 SNHLY, CDR2 FYNNEI. The CDR3 runs to 17 residues. Trimming cost V 1 base and J 2 bases; bases outside gene matches: 6. CDR3 sequence: CASSEGVAGGPYNEQFF. The CDR3 DNA reads TGTGCCAGCAGTGAAGGAGTCGCGGGAGGGCCCTACAATGAGCAGTTCTTC.

The chain links TRBV11-3 to TRBJ2-7, with TRBD1 as a possible D gene (6 bases). Between the trimmed V and J ends, which lost 5 bases and 3 bases, there was a span of 14 bases. This CDR3 is built from 14 residues. In germline, CDR1 is SGHNT, CDR2 YENEEA. CDR3 DNA sequence: TGTGCCAGCAGCATCGCCGGGACAAGCTACGAGCAGTACTTC. Translating gives CASSIAGTSYEQYF.

This clone was detected once. The V and J genes are TRBV7-3 and TRBJ2-3, with 7 bases fitting TRBD1. The ends lost 5 bases at V and 6 bases at J; junction bases unmatched: 11. The CDR3 is made up of 15 amino acids. Germline V CDR1 and CDR2: SGHTA, FQGTGA. The CDR3 DNA sequence: TGTGCCAGCAGCATACGCAGACAGGGCATGGATACGCAGTATTTT. It yields the protein CASSIRRQGMDTQYF. Full variable domain (outside the CDR3, taken from reference TRBV7-3 and TRBJ2-3): GAGVSQTPSNKVTEKGKYVELRCDPISGHTALYWYRQSLGQGPEFLIYFQGTGAADDSGLPNDRFFAVRPEGSVSTLKIQRTERGDSAVYLCASSIRRQGMDTQYFGPGTRLTVL.

This chain connects TRBV29-1 to TRBJ1-4; TRBD1 aligns across 7 bases. Looked up from germline, CDR1 is SQVTM and CDR2 is ANQGSEA. CDR3 length: 14 residues. V was pared by 6 bases and J by 7 bases, with 11 bases of the junction left unmatched. CDR3 DNA sequence: TGCAGCGTGACCCCAACAGGGGCAGCTGAAAAACTGTTTTTT. Residues: CSVTPTGAAEKLFF.

This chain links TRBV28 with TRBJ1-2, with a tentative D call TRBD1 (6 bases). Between the trimmed V and J ends, which lost 6 bases and 4 bases, there was a span of 12 bases. The CDR3 loop spans 13 amino acids. Germline assignment: CDR1 MDHEN and CDR2 SYDVKM. CDR3 nucleotide sequence: TGTGCCAGCAGCGGACAGCACACCTATGGCTACACCTTC. It encodes CASSGQHTYGYTF.